The rows below give T cell receptor beta chains drawn from one sample of a study of T cell repertoires in cytomegalovirus infection. TCRdb redid the calling of the reads with MiXCR, one entry per CDR3 protein. The sample consists of roughly 310,000 distinct CDR3 sequences, 29% of them appearing once. Their cognate antigens are unknown. The material sequenced was cultured PBMCs, taken from culture after CMV antigen stimulation. The source is a human donor in good health (CMV status not recorded). Some clones in this sample may be carry-over from other donors' samples. CDR3s include the opening cysteine and the closing phenylalanine or tryptophan. A D gene is named only where the DNA matches it firmly. Expanded clones are given a class, and other clones once, few, many or no size at all.

j_call,clone_size,d_call,v_call,cdr3_aa,cdr3_nt
TRBJ2-2,-,-,TRBV7-9,CASSLPRAAPNTGELFF,TGTGCCAGCAGCTTACCGAGGGCGGCCCCGAACACCGGGGAGCTGTTTTTT
TRBJ1-2,many,-,TRBV12-3/TRBV12-4,CASTPTPGTQGRFGYTF,TGTGCCAGCACCCCAACCCCCGGGACCCAGGGAAGATTCGGCTACACCTTC
TRBJ2-1,few,TRBD1,TRBV7-9,CASHPLDRDNEQFF,TGTGCCAGCCACCCCTTAGACAGGGACAATGAGCAGTTCTTC
TRBJ1-2,-,-,TRBV5-4,CASTDPRQPGYTF,TGTGCCAGCACCGACCCTCGACAGCCTGGCTACACCTTC
TRBJ2-3,few,TRBD2,TRBV7-6,CASSSTSGKEDTQYF,TGTGCCAGCAGCTCCACTAGCGGGAAGGAAGATACGCAGTATTTT
TRBJ1-5,-,-,TRBV10-3,CAITWDTNQPQHF,TGTGCCATCACATGGGACACCAATCAGCCCCAGCATTTT
TRBJ2-7,-,-,TRBV10-3,CAISRDKSYEQYF,TGTGCCATCTCTAGGGACAAGTCCTACGAGCAGTACTTC
TRBJ2-5,-,-,TRBV28,CASTVRETQYF,TGTGCCAGCACCGTGAGAGAGACCCAGTACTTC
TRBJ1-4,-,TRBD1,TRBV28,CASSKDRINEKLFF,TGTGCCAGCAGCAAGGACAGGATAAATGAAAAACTGTTTTTT
TRBJ1-2,-,-,TRBV12-3/TRBV12-4,CASSFGDLGNNYGYTF,TGTGCCAGCAGTTTTGGGGACTTAGGGAATAACTATGGCTACACCTTC
TRBJ1-6,once,-,TRBV7-6,CASSLRLYNSPLHF,TGTGCCAGCAGCTTGAGGCTGTATAATTCACCCCTCCACTTT